These T cell receptor beta chains were read from a single sample in a study of shared clonotypes between healthy human individuals. Measured with immunoSEQ multiplex PCR; TCRdb has only the in-frame clones, and not every one. The profile shows approximately 980,000 clones, 76% of them singletons. The sample was memory CD4+ T cells sorted from blood. Source of these receptors: a young man in good health. Both conserved end residues are part of each CDR3. D genes are given only for firm matches. A clone size is listed for some rows: how often the clone was seen (once, few, many), or a class if it is expanded.

NA,TRBJ1-1,NA,TRBV28,TGTGCCAGCAGAATAACAGGGCCCACTGAAGCTTTCTTT,CASRITGPTEAFF
few,TRBJ1-5,NA,TRBV30,TGTGCCTGGAGCATCTCCGGGACCCAAAATCAGCCCCAGCATTTT,CAWSISGTQNQPQHF
few,TRBJ2-1,NA,TRBV6-6,TGTGCCAGCAGTTACTCGTCGGGGCCCAATGAGCAGTTCTTC,CASSYSSGPNEQFF
NA,TRBJ2-7,NA,TRBV19,TGTGCCAGTAGTAGGAGGGGGGGTGTTTCCCGATACGAGCAGTACTTC,CASSRRGGVSRYEQYF
NA,TRBJ1-3,TRBD1,TRBV4-3,TGCGCCAGCAGCCAAGGACAGGGGGTGTCCGGAAACACCATATATTTT,CASSQGQGVSGNTIYF
few,TRBJ2-5,NA,TRBV7-6,TGTGCGACCAGGTTCGGGGAGACCCAGTACTTC,CATRFGETQYF
NA,TRBJ1-2,NA,TRBV30,TGTGCCTGGAGTTCCAGCTTTAGTGGCTACACCTTC,CAWSSSFSGYTF
NA,TRBJ2-5,TRBD2,TRBV5-4,TGTGCCAGCAACGCCCTAGCGGGGGGAGTCGAGACCCAGTACTTC,CASNALAGGVETQYF
NA,TRBJ2-6,NA,TRBV18,TGTGCCAGCTCACCCGCTGGAGGCGTCGGGGCCAACGTCCTGACTTTC,CASSPAGGVGANVLTF
NA,TRBJ1-1,NA,TRBV10-3,TGTGCCATCAGTAGTTTCACTGAAGCTTTCTTT,CAISSFTEAFF
NA,TRBJ2-2,NA,TRBV5-1,TGCGCCAGCAGCCAAACTTTGGGTTACACCGGGGAGCTGTTTTTT,CASSQTLGYTGELFF
NA,TRBJ2-1,NA,TRBV7-3,TGTGCCAGCAGCCCGAACGAGGGACGCTCCTACAATGAGCAGTTCTTC,CASSPNEGRSYNEQFF
NA,TRBJ1-5,TRBD1,TRBV10-3,TGTGCCATCAGTGGTGGACAGGGGGCACGGCAGCCCCAGCATTTT,CAISGGQGARQPQHF
NA,TRBJ2-6,NA,TRBV5-1,TGCGCCAGCAGCTACTCTGGGGCCAACGTCCTGACTTTC,CASSYSGANVLTF
NA,TRBJ2-7,TRBD1,TRBV18,TGTGCCAGCTCACCACAGGGGGCTCCCTACGAGCAGTACTTC,CASSPQGAPYEQYF
once,TRBJ2-1,NA,TRBV4-1,TGCGCCAGCAGCCAAGAGGTGGGCACAGGGAGTCGGAATGAGCAGTTCTTC,CASSQEVGTGSRNEQFF
few,TRBJ1-6,TRBD1,TRBV2,TGTGCCAGCAGTGGCCCCCAGGGGGTTGATAATTCACCCCTCCACTTT,CASSGPQGVDNSPLHF
NA,TRBJ1-1,NA,TRBV5-4,TGTGCCAGCAGACTAGGAGGGGGGTCGAACACTGAAGCTTTCTTT,CASRLGGGSNTEAFF
NA,TRBJ2-2,TRBD1,TRBV5-1,TGCGCCAGCAGCTTACGACAGGGGGCTGACGGGGAGCTGTTTTTT,CASSLRQGADGELFF
NA,TRBJ2-2,TRBD2,TRBV4-1,TGCGCCAGCAGACACGCGGGGGGGCGCGACGGGGAGCTGTTTTTT,CASRHAGGRDGELFF
NA,TRBJ1-3,NA,TRBV7-7,TGTGCTAGCAGCTTAGAGCACGGCACTGGAAACACCATATATTTT,CASSLEHGTGNTIYF
NA,TRBJ2-5,TRBD2,TRBV13,TGTGCCAGCAGCCGTGTGGGCGGGGGTGGTGAGACCCAGTACTTC,CASSRVGGGGETQYF
NA,TRBJ1-5,NA,TRBV19,TGTGCCAGTAGTGATACAGGGCAGGGTAAGCCCCAGCATTTT,CASSDTGQGKPQHF
NA,TRBJ1-2,NA,TRBV28,TGTGCCAGCAGTTTGGTTCACATGAACTATGGCTACACCTTC,CASSLVHMNYGYTF
NA,TRBJ2-3,TRBD2,TRBV5-4,TGTGCCAGCAGCTTTTCGGGAGGGGAAACAGATACGCAGTATTTT,CASSFSGGETDTQYF
few,TRBJ2-5,NA,TRBV18,TGTGCCAGCTCACCGGTCTCGGAGACCCAGTACTTC,CASSPVSETQYF
NA,TRBJ2-5,TRBD2,TRBV30,TGTGCCTGGTTAGCGGGAGGGGGAGAGACCCAGTACTTC,CAWLAGGGETQYF
NA,TRBJ2-7,TRBD1,TRBV19,TGTGCCAGTAGTGGAACCGGGACAGGGTCCCTCGAGCAGTACTTC,CASSGTGTGSLEQYF
NA,TRBJ2-7,TRBD1,TRBV28,TGTGCCAGCAGTTCCACAGGGGCGGTATACGAGCAGTACTTC,CASSSTGAVYEQYF
many,TRBJ1-2,NA,TRBV10-3,TGTGCCATCAGCGATGACAGCCTCTATGGCTACACCTTC,CAISDDSLYGYTF
once,TRBJ1-2,NA,TRBV6-4,TGTGCCAGCACTCATCCGGAGGGCTACACCTTC,CASTHPEGYTF
NA,TRBJ1-2,TRBD1,TRBV28,TGTGCCAGCAGTTTATCCCAGGACAGGAGTTTGGTTGGTGGCTACACCTTC,CASSLSQDRSLVGGYTF
NA,TRBJ2-2,NA,TRBV5-8,TGTGCCAGCAGCCCGGAAAGCGGGGAGCTGTTTTTT,CASSPESGELFF
few,TRBJ2-7,TRBD2,TRBV11-2,TGTGCCAGCAGCTTATGGGGTAGCGGGCGATACGAGCAGTACTTC,CASSLWGSGRYEQYF
NA,TRBJ1-1,NA,TRBV18,TGTGCCAGCTCACCCCGACAGCTTATGAACACTGAAGCTTTCTTT,CASSPRQLMNTEAFF
few,TRBJ2-5,TRBD1,TRBV7-7,TGTGCTAGCAGCTCCCAAGGGACAGGGAAAGAGACCCAGTACTTC,CASSSQGTGKETQYF
NA,TRBJ2-1,NA,TRBV5-4,TGTGCCAGCAGCTTGGTGATCGGGGGAGGCTCCTACAATGAGCAGTTCTTC,CASSLVIGGGSYNEQFF
NA,TRBJ1-6,NA,TRBV27,TGTGCCAGCAGTTTAGGTGGGGGGATTTTTAATTCACCCCTCCACTTT,CASSLGGGIFNSPLHF
few,TRBJ2-3,NA,TRBV5-6,TGTGCCAGCAGCTTGGACAGAAAAGGCACAGATACGCAGTATTTT,CASSLDRKGTDTQYF
NA,TRBJ1-6,NA,TRBV27,TGTGCCAGCAGTTTTCAAGGCTCCTATAATTCACCCCTCCACTTT,CASSFQGSYNSPLHF
NA,TRBJ1-2,NA,TRBV7-2,TGTGCCAGCAGCTCGGGCATGCTCTATGGCTACACCTTC,CASSSGMLYGYTF
NA,TRBJ1-1,NA,TRBV5-1,TGCGCCAGCAGCTTGGCCGTTGGCGGTGAAGCTTTCTTT,CASSLAVGGEAFF
NA,TRBJ2-7,NA,TRBV7-2,TGTGCCAGCAGCTTAGGGAGGGGCTCCTACGAGCAGTACTTC,CASSLGRGSYEQYF
NA,TRBJ2-6,NA,TRBV16,TGTGCCAGCAGCCCCTTGACCGGGAGCCCTGGGGCCAACGTCCTGACTTTC,CASSPLTGSPGANVLTF
few,TRBJ2-3,NA,TRBV4-1,TGCGCCAGCAGCCAAGGTATGGGGGGCACAGATACGCAGTATTTT,CASSQGMGGTDTQYF
NA,TRBJ1-5,NA,TRBV18,TGTGCCAGCTCACCGGTAAAGGATCAGCCCCAGCATTTT,CASSPVKDQPQHF
NA,TRBJ2-5,TRBD2,TRBV6-1,TGTGCCAGCCATAATAGCGGGAGGATTGGAGAGACCCAGTACTTC,CASHNSGRIGETQYF
NA,TRBJ2-7,NA,TRBV27,TGTGCCAGCAGTTTATCGACAGGCGGAAGCTCCTACGAGCAGTACTTC,CASSLSTGGSSYEQYF
once,TRBJ1-1,NA,TRBV28,TGTGCCAGCAGTTTATTCGCAAAAGGGAACACTGAAGCTTTCTTT,CASSLFAKGNTEAFF
NA,TRBJ2-1,NA,TRBV7-6,TGTGCCAGCAGCTGGAGTAGCGGCCACTCCTACAATGAGCAGTTCTTC,CASSWSSGHSYNEQFF
once,TRBJ2-7,NA,TRBV6-5,TGTGCCAGCAGTTATGATGCTGCGGGAAGTTATAGAGAGCAGTACTTC,CASSYDAAGSYREQYF
NA,TRBJ2-1,NA,TRBV4-1,TGCGCCAGCAGCCCGGACTCTTACAATGAGCAGTTCTTC,CASSPDSYNEQFF
NA,TRBJ1-5,NA,TRBV11-2,TGTGCCAGCAGCTTAGATGGGAGGAACAATCAGCCCCAGCATTTT,CASSLDGRNNQPQHF
few,TRBJ2-7,TRBD2,TRBV30,TGTGCCTGGAGTTCTGGGAGTAGCGGGAGATACGAGCAGTACTTC,CAWSSGSSGRYEQYF
NA,TRBJ2-5,TRBD2,TRBV7-9,TGTGCCAGCAGTCATCGGGGGGGCGGAGAGACCCAGTACTTC,CASSHRGGGETQYF
NA,TRBJ2-7,TRBD1,TRBV5-1,TGCGCCAGCAGCTTCAGGGGACAGGTGTCCTACGAGCAGTACTTC,CASSFRGQVSYEQYF
NA,TRBJ2-7,TRBD1,TRBV6-1,TGTGCCAGCAATCGGGACAGGGCGGGGGAGCAGTACTTC,CASNRDRAGEQYF
NA,TRBJ1-6,NA,TRBV28,TGTGCCACCAGGCGGGGGGATCGATCACCCCTCCACTTT,CATRRGDRSPLHF
NA,TRBJ1-1,NA,TRBV30,TGTGCCTGGAGCGCCCAGTTGAACACTGAAGCTTTCTTT,CAWSAQLNTEAFF
once,TRBJ2-6,TRBD1,TRBV5-4,TGTGCCAGCAGAGAGAGGGACAGGGGGTCTGGGGCCAACGTCCTGACTTTC,CASRERDRGSGANVLTF